The 18 T cell receptor beta chains given below trace back to one sample, sequenced in a study of shared clonotypes between healthy human individuals. Method: immunoSEQ multiplex PCR; TCRdb's copy keeps in-frame clones and lacks some. The table has about 710,000 clones, roughly 72% seen once. Sequences were obtained from memory CD4+ T cells sorted from blood. This sample's subset: CD45RA-negative fraction. These receptors all come from a woman aged 30 to 39 in good health.

J is TRBJ2-5 and V is TRBV5-1, with TRBD1 matching 10 bases. This CDR3 contains 14 residues. The junction had 4 bases not matched to a gene; V was cut back by 3 bases and J by 5 bases. Per the germline V gene, CDR1 is SGHRS and CDR2 is YFSETQ. The CDR3 DNA follows: TGCGCCAGCAGCTGGGACAGGGGCGGGGAGACCCAGTACTTC. It translates to CASSWDRGGETQYF.

The gene calls are TRBV27 and TRBJ1-2, with D maybe TRBD1 (6 bases). V was shortened by 2 bases and J by 1 base, with 8 bases between the two germline ends. The CDR3 consists of 14 residues. Looked up from germline, CDR1 is MNHEY and CDR2 is SMNVEV (reference sequence). CDR3 sequence: CASSLDRYNYGYTF. The CDR3 DNA sequence: TGTGCCAGCAGTTTAGACAGGTATAACTATGGCTACACCTTC.

J is TRBJ2-1 and V is TRBV5-4; D remains unclear. CDR1 and CDR2 from the germline V gene are SGHNT and YYREEE (reference sequence). Trimming pared 5 bases from V and 10 bases from J, leaving 13 bases between. This CDR3 is 12 amino acids long. CDR3: CASRSWDNEQFF. The CDR3 coding sequence is TGTGCCAGCAGGTCCTGGGATAACGAGCAGTTCTTC.

This clone was seen once. The chain links TRBV7-8 to TRBJ2-7; D unclear. Trimming stripped 4 bases from V and 5 bases from J, with 15 bases between. CDR1 SGHVS and CDR2 FQNEAQ come from the germline V gene. The CDR3 loop spans 14 amino acids. The CDR3: CASSSYARRNEQYF. In DNA form, the CDR3 reads TGTGCCAGCAGCTCGTACGCAAGAAGGAACGAGCAGTACTTC.

The chain carries TRBV4-1 and TRBJ2-5; 10 bases align to TRBD2. The V gene's germline CDR1 is MGHRA and CDR2 YSYEKL. V dropped 0 bases and J dropped 7; count of bases not matched to a gene: 11. The CDR3 sequence is 17 residues long. CDR3 region: CASSQEPPSGRAGTQYF. In DNA, the CDR3 is TGCGCCAGCAGCCAAGAACCCCCCAGCGGGAGGGCCGGGACCCAGTACTTC.

The chain recombines TRBV6-1 with TRBJ2-1, with TRBD2 matching 10 bases. This CDR3 is built from 13 residues. Germline V gene sequence: CDR1 MNHNS, CDR2 SASEGT. Losses at the gene ends were 5 bases for V and 9 bases for J; bases not matched to a gene: 4. The CDR3 spells CASSLAGVGEQFF. The CDR3 coding sequence is TGTGCCAGCAGTCTAGCGGGAGTGGGTGAGCAGTTCTTC.

The V and J genes are TRBV29-1 and TRBJ2-5; TRBD1 matches 12 bases. The CDR3 totals 13 residues. Germline trimming cut 7 bases from V and 3 bases from J; bases unmatched to any gene: 3. Germline assignment: CDR1 SQVTM and CDR2 ANQGSEA. CDR3 DNA: TGCAGCGGGGGACAGGGGGCGGAAGAGACCCAGTACTTC. The encoded protein is CSGGQGAEETQYF.

In its sample, this clone was seen once. This chain links TRBV6-5 with TRBJ2-2; TRBD1 aligns across 9 bases. The germline gives CDR1 MNHEY, CDR2 SVGAGI. This CDR3 is built from 14 residues. Germline trimming cut 10 bases from V and 6 bases from J; bases unmatched to any gene: 9. This chain's CDR3 is CATTRDRVSGELFF. In nucleotides, the CDR3 is TGTGCCACTACCCGGGACAGGGTCTCCGGGGAGCTGTTTTTT.

The chain carries TRBV7-9 and TRBJ1-1; D is unresolved. The germline V and J ends were trimmed by 1 base and 0 bases, with 12 bases remaining between them. The germline V gene encodes CDR1 SEHNR and CDR2 FQNEAQ (reference sequence). This CDR3 spans 16 amino acids. The CDR3 reads CASSLGRQTMNTEAFF. The CDR3 nucleotides are TGTGCCAGCAGCTTAGGTCGGCAGACCATGAACACTGAAGCTTTCTTT.

The sample holds a few counts of this clone. The chain carries TRBV6-1 and TRBJ1-6; no definite D call. V dropped 5 bases and J dropped 10 bases, with 6 bases sitting between them. This CDR3 region has 11 residues. Per germline, CDR1 MNHNS and CDR2 SASEGT. In nucleotides, the CDR3 is TGTGCCAGCAGTTCCTACTCACCCCTCCACTTT. This sequence encodes CASSSYSPLHF.

This clone was counted between two and nine times. The rearrangement links TRBV20-1 to TRBJ1-2, with no clear D. The CDR3 length is 11 residues. V was shortened by 5 bases and J by 7 bases, with 11 bases between the two germline ends. Germline CDR1 reads DFQATT; CDR2 reads SNEGSKA (reference sequence). CDR3 amino acids: CSAPLDGGYTF. The CDR3 DNA sequence: TGCAGTGCTCCTTTGGATGGTGGCTACACCTTC.

The chain carries TRBV27 and TRBJ1-1; tentatively, D is TRBD1 (5 bases). This CDR3 has 15 amino acids. From germline, CDR1 is MNHEY and CDR2 SMNVEV (reference sequence). V was cut by 5 bases and J by 0 bases, with 13 bases left in between. CDR3 protein: CASSPRDALNTEAFF. The CDR3 DNA sequence: TGTGCCAGCAGTCCAAGGGACGCATTGAACACTGAAGCTTTCTTT.

The chain uses TRBV5-1 and TRBJ2-7; D uncertain. The germline V and J ends were trimmed by 0 bases and 2 bases, with 12 bases remaining between them. The CDR3 is 15 residues long. In germline, CDR1 is SGHRS, CDR2 YFSETQ. The chain's CDR3 is CASSLGGQRAYEQYF. The CDR3 coding sequence is TGCGCCAGCAGCTTGGGGGGTCAGAGAGCCTACGAGCAGTACTTC.

The chain joins TRBV2 to TRBJ1-3; D is unclear. CDR1 SNHLY and CDR2 FYNNEI come from the germline V gene. The V end lost 6 bases, the J end lost 4 bases, and 13 bases lay between the germline ends. The CDR3 extends over 14 amino acids. Here the CDR3 reads CASSVPRSGNTIYF. In DNA form, the CDR3 reads TGTGCCAGCAGCGTACCCCGTTCAGGAAACACCATATATTTT.

J is TRBJ2-1 and V is TRBV2; D is unclear. With 3 bases removed from V and 8 bases from J, the gap between germline ends came to 5 bases. Germline loops: CDR1 SNHLY, CDR2 FYNNEI. The CDR3 has 11 amino acids. The CDR3 DNA reads as TGTGCCAGCAGTGATTTAGATGAGCAGTTCTTC. It translates to CASSDLDEQFF. Filled out from reference TRBV2 and TRBJ2-1, the complete variable domain reads EPEVTQTPSHQVTQMGQEVILRCVPISNHLYFYWYRQILGQKVEFLVSFYNNEISEKSEIFDDQFSVERPDGSNFTLKIRSTKLEDSAMYFCASSDLDEQFFGPGTRLTVL.

The chain has TRBV2 and TRBJ1-5; 8 positions match TRBD1. Germline V gene lookup returns CDR1 SNHLY and CDR2 FYNNEI. V lost 8 bases and J lost 3; bases outside the gene matches: 9. The length of the CDR3 is 15 residues. The CDR3 protein is CASDARQGHNQPQHF. The CDR3 DNA is TGTGCCAGCGACGCGAGACAGGGGCACAATCAGCCCCAGCATTTT.

This sequence joins TRBV2 and TRBJ2-4; D not certain. The CDR3 spans 15 residues. V was pared by 4 bases and J by 8 bases, with 18 bases between. Germline CDR1 SNHLY, CDR2 FYNNEI. The CDR3 DNA reads as TGTGCCAGCAGTGCAACGCGGTCTGACCTTGACATTCAGTACTTC. Protein: CASSATRSDLDIQYF.

The chain uses TRBV5-4 and TRBJ2-2, with TRBD2 identical over 7 bases. The V and J ends lost 6 bases and 3 bases, in that order; junction bases with no gene match: 8. The germline V gene has CDR1 SGHNT and CDR2 YYREEE (reference sequence). The CDR3 consists of 15 residues. The CDR3 DNA is TGTGCCAGCATGCGATTCGGGAGGTACACCGGGGAGCTGTTTTTT. Its translation: CASMRFGRYTGELFF.